This T cell receptor (beta chain) appears in the sequencing data of a study of blood T cell repertoires in COVID-19. Only a few counts were recorded for this clone. TCRdb's table, derived via immunoSEQ multiplex PCR, lists solely in-frame clones and lacks some. This sample has 96,000 or so clones; roughly 81% occur once, and the top ten carry around 4.8%. This TCR was sampled from a man older than 75 with COVID-19, enrolled during active disease. The specimen was peripheral blood.

CDR3 in amino acids: CASSPPPGNSGKNIQYF. CDR3 in DNA: TGTGCCAGCTCACCACCTCCAGGGAACTCTGGCAAAAACATTCAGTACTTC. The V gene is TRBV18, the J gene TRBJ2-4; the D gene is possibly TRBD1 (5 bases). The CDR3 is made up of 17 amino acids. The V end was cut by 0 bases, the J end by 3 bases, with 15 bases between. In germline, CDR1 is KGHSH, CDR2 LQKENI.